These 20 T cell receptor beta chains were all obtained from the same sample, sequenced in a study of CD8+ T cells in alopecia areata. Described treatment: oral pan-JAK inhibitor, 5-10 mg twice daily. It was cDNA, reverse transcribed from extracted RNA, that served as the sequencing template. Generated by immunoSEQ multiplex PCR, the TCRdb table keeps only in-frame clones and is missing some. The profile covers approximately 300,000 clones, with roughly 64% appearing a single time and roughly 1.8% taken by the ten largest. The sample was CD4+ T cells sorted from blood, taken at week 24, from a patient treated with tofacitinib. These receptors were obtained from a human donor with alopecia areata.

DNA for the CDR3: TGCAGCGTTGAAGACCTCCAGGAGGGATACAATGAGCAGTTCTTC. Translation gives CSVEDLQEGYNEQFF. The rearrangement links TRBV29-1 to TRBJ2-1; D possibly corresponds to TRBD2 (6 bases). This CDR3 is 15 amino acids long. With 0 bases removed from V and 4 bases from J, the gap between germline ends came to 13 bases. Germline CDR1 is SQVTM and CDR2 is ANQGSEA.

This clone was observed a single time. The CDR3 DNA sequence: TGCAGCGTTGAAGAGAGTTTGGATGGCTACACCTTC. Its translation: CSVEESLDGYTF. This chain links TRBV29-1 with TRBJ1-2; D uncertain. Between the trimmed V and J ends, which lost 0 bases and 6 bases, there was a span of 8 bases. Per germline, CDR1 SQVTM and CDR2 ANQGSEA. The CDR3 contains 12 residues. Full variable domain (outside the CDR3, taken from reference TRBV29-1 and TRBJ1-2): SAVISQKPSRDICQRGTSLTIQCQVDSQVTMMFWYRQQPGQSLTLIATANQGSEATYESGFVIDKFPISRPNLTFSTLTVSNMSPEDSSIYLCSVEESLDGYTFGSGTRLTVV.

The V call is TRBV2, the J call TRBJ2-1; maybe TRBD2 (6 bases). Trimming took 4 bases from V and 4 from J, leaving 11 bases between them. The CDR3 loop spans 14 amino acids. From germline, CDR1 is SNHLY and CDR2 FYNNEI. Here the CDR3 DNA reads TGTGCCAGCAGTGGCGGGGCGGGGTACAATGAGCAGTTCTTC. Its translation: CASSGGAGYNEQFF.

This clone was detected only a few times. The chain carries TRBV4-2 and TRBJ1-2; 7 bases agree with TRBD1. V dropped 2 bases and J dropped 8; count of bases not matched to a gene: 8. The germline V gene has CDR1 LGHNA and CDR2 YNFKEQ. CDR3 length: 14 amino acids. CDR3 in DNA: TGTGCCAGCAGCCAACCGACAGGGTGGAGAGGCTACACCTTC. Its translation: CASSQPTGWRGYTF.

In its sample, this clone was seen a few times. The chain carries TRBV19 and TRBJ1-6; 8 positions agree with TRBD1. Germline V gene sequence: CDR1 LNHDA, CDR2 SQIVND (reference sequence). This CDR3 region has 18 residues. The V and J ends lost 5 bases and 6 bases, in that order; junction bases with no gene match: 15. The CDR3: CASSVDGTGELSNSPLHF. The CDR3 nucleotides are TGTGCCAGTAGTGTGGATGGGACAGGCGAACTTTCTAATTCACCCCTCCACTTT.

CDR3: CASSLVVGETQYF. CDR3 bases: TGTGCCAGCAGCTTGGTTGTGGGAGAGACCCAGTACTTC. The chain uses TRBV5-6 and TRBJ2-5; D is undetermined. Germline assignment: CDR1 SGHDT and CDR2 YYEEEE. V dropped 0 bases and J dropped 4 bases, with 7 bases sitting between them. CDR3 length: 13 amino acids.

The gene calls are TRBV7-2 and TRBJ2-7; the D gene is possibly TRBD1 (6 bases). Trimming left V 3 bases short and J 7 bases short, with 16 bases between. Germline CDR1 reads SGHTA; CDR2 reads FQGNSA. This CDR3 region has 14 residues. The DNA for the CDR3 is TGTGCCAGCAGCTTCCTTCAGGGGCTGGGGGAGCAGTACTTC. It encodes CASSFLQGLGEQYF.

The J gene is TRBJ2-7, the V gene TRBV20-1; D call uncertain. The CDR3 consists of 11 residues. CDR1 DFQATT and CDR2 SNEGSKA come from the germline V gene (reference sequence). Trimming took 5 bases from V and 3 from J, leaving 8 bases between them. CDR3 protein: CSASMNYEQYF. The CDR3 bases are TGCAGTGCTTCTATGAACTACGAGCAGTACTTC.

This chain connects TRBV30 to TRBJ1-3; D remains ambiguous. The CDR3 extends over 14 amino acids. V was clipped by 0 bases and J by 4 bases, with 10 bases between them. CDR1 is GTSNPN, CDR2 SVGIG, per germline (reference sequence). The CDR3 DNA follows: TGTGCCTGGAGTGTAACCCCCCCGGGAAACACCATATATTTT. Translating it yields CAWSVTPPGNTIYF.

J is TRBJ2-1 and V is TRBV5-4; D remains ambiguous. This CDR3 spans 14 amino acids. Deletions cut 0 bases from V and 7 bases from J, with 11 bases between. The germline gives CDR1 SGHNT, CDR2 YYREEE (reference sequence). The CDR3 here is CASSLDSKANEQFF. The CDR3, as DNA: TGTGCCAGCAGCTTGGACAGTAAGGCGAATGAGCAGTTCTTC.

The V gene is TRBV10-3, the J gene TRBJ2-6, with a tentative D call TRBD2 (6 bases). The CDR3 sequence is 16 residues long. Germline V CDR1 and CDR2: ENHRY, SYGVKD. The V end was cut by 8 bases, the J end by 0 bases, with 14 bases between. Here the CDR3 DNA reads TGTGCCATCGGGAGGCCCGATTACTCTGGGGCCAACGTCCTGACTTTC. Amino acids: CAIGRPDYSGANVLTF.

This chain connects TRBV6-5 to TRBJ2-7, with 8 bases fitting TRBD1. Germline CDR1 is MNHEY and CDR2 is SVGAGI. CDR3 length: 14 amino acids. J lost 4 bases, V lost 6 bases, and 8 bases had no gene match. The CDR3 is CASSSGTGKYEQYF. DNA for the CDR3: TGTGCCAGCAGCTCCGGGACAGGCAAGTACGAGCAGTACTTC.

This sequence joins TRBV2 and TRBJ1-1; D gene ambiguous. The CDR3 runs 15 residues. CDR1 and CDR2 (germline): SNHLY, FYNNEI. With 5 bases removed from V and 5 bases from J, the gap between germline ends came to 18 bases. CDR3 sequence reads: CASSHPEVKWTEAFF. The CDR3 DNA is TGTGCCAGCAGTCACCCCGAGGTGAAGTGGACTGAAGCTTTCTTT.

In this sample, this clone turned up a few times. The chain has TRBV4-1 and TRBJ2-7; possible D gene TRBD2, 6 bases. The CDR3 consists of 18 residues. Germline lookup yields CDR1 MGHRA and CDR2 YSYEKL. Between the trimmed V and J ends, which lost 4 bases and 0 bases, there was a span of 22 bases. CDR3 region: CASSPGVQGPRTSYEQYF. In DNA form, the CDR3 reads TGCGCCAGCAGCCCGGGAGTCCAAGGCCCCCGAACCTCCTACGAGCAGTACTTC.

This clone was seen only a few times. J is TRBJ2-7 and V is TRBV30, with D possibly TRBD1 on 7 matching bases. V lost 4 bases, J lost 7 bases, and 20 bases lay in between. Germline V gene sequence: CDR1 GTSNPN, CDR2 SVGIG (reference sequence). There are 14 residues in the CDR3. This chain's CDR3 is CAWTAGQSVWEQYF. CDR3 in DNA: TGTGCCTGGACCGCGGGACAGTCCGTTTGGGAGCAGTACTTC.

This clone has only a few counts. The chain employs TRBV28 and TRBJ2-1; D possibly corresponds to TRBD1 (5 bases). With 5 bases removed from V and 10 bases from J, the gap between germline ends came to 12 bases. Looked up from germline, CDR1 is MDHEN and CDR2 is SYDVKM. This CDR3 comprises 12 residues. CDR3: CASSPGQREQFF. The CDR3 DNA follows: TGTGCCAGCAGTCCAGGGCAACGGGAGCAGTTCTTC.

V gene TRBV6-1 combines with J gene TRBJ2-6, with 8 bases identical to TRBD2. CDR3 length equals 17 residues. The germline V gene encodes CDR1 MNHNS and CDR2 SASEGT. Losses at the gene ends were 3 bases for V and 2 bases for J; bases not matched to a gene: 6. The CDR3 here is CASSDDSGVTGANVLTF. CDR3 nucleotides: TGTGCCAGCAGTGACGATAGCGGGGTAACTGGGGCCAACGTCCTGACTTTC.

There are a few counts of this clone. The genes are TRBV29-1 and TRBJ1-2; D remains ambiguous. Between the trimmed V and J ends, which lost 0 bases and 6 bases, there was a span of 8 bases. The CDR3 has 12 amino acids. CDR1 and CDR2 (germline): SQVTM, ANQGSEA. CDR3: CSVEEGGNGYTF. In DNA form, the CDR3 reads TGCAGCGTTGAAGAGGGAGGTAATGGCTACACCTTC.

This sequence joins TRBV7-2 and TRBJ2-7; D is possibly TRBD2 (6 bases). Trimming cost V 5 bases and J 4 bases, with 15 bases left between them. CDR1 and CDR2 from the germline V gene are SGHTA and FQGNSA. This CDR3 comprises 14 residues. DNA for the CDR3: TGTGCCAGCAGCCTGGGACTTGCAGAATACGAGCAGTACTTC. It encodes CASSLGLAEYEQYF.

The chain has TRBV5-4 and TRBJ1-2, with TRBD1 as a possible D gene (6 bases). Trimming shortened V by 5 bases and J by 7 bases, and 9 bases separated the two germline ends. CDR1 SGHNT and CDR2 YYREEE come from the germline V gene (reference sequence). This CDR3 has 11 amino acids. CDR3 coding DNA: TGTGCCAGCAGTGGACAGCTTGGCTACACCTTC. Translating it yields CASSGQLGYTF.